This entry features one T cell receptor beta chain sequence. CDR1 is GTSNPN, CDR2 SVGIG, per germline (reference sequence). Trimming removed 5 bases from V and 5 bases from J, with 17 bases in between. The CDR3 has 14 residues. Authors' processing steps: Estimation of nucleated cell counts was performed using reference gene primer amplification. Produced via immunoSEQ multiplex PCR; TCRdb's table is partial and in-frame only. D and trimming were read from the DNA, whereas the V and J calls and clone size are those reported in that table. The sample carries 200,000 to 300,000 clones, 75% to 90% recorded once. The age range of participants was about 18 to 95 years, with residence in under 30 US areas. Assignments of participants to cohorts depended upon their own reported clinical history. The sample originates from a study of blood T cell repertoires in COVID-19. Study at large: In each case, the material was cDNA or gDNA derived from T cells, B-cell-depleted T cells, or PBMCs.

Sequenced input: PBMCs or T cells enriched from blood (not recorded which). The sequence was obtained from a woman between 35 and 50 years old with acute COVID-19. This chain links TRBV30 with TRBJ2-3, with D possibly TRBD1 on 5 matching bases. This CDR3 reads CAWSLGVSGDTQYF. DNA for the CDR3: TGTGCCTGGTCTCTAGGGGTCTCAGGAGATACGCAGTATTTT.